This T cell receptor (beta chain) was documented in a study of cytomegalovirus exposure and HLA in healthy donors. Study outcomes and limitations: Excluded were some V segments that proved indistinguishable, including TRBV6-2 and TRBV6-3.

It was with 60 Vbeta and 13 Jbeta primers that the PCR ran. Produced via immunoSEQ multiplex PCR; TCRdb's table is partial and in-frame only. The table includes 100,000 to 150,000 clones, around 67% detected once. V lost 1 base to trimming and J lost 3 bases; unmatched junction nucleotides: 1. The germline V gene encodes CDR1 MGHRA and CDR2 YSYEKL. The CDR3 loop spans 14 amino acids. Comment on this clone: What it binds is unknown.

This chain links TRBV4-1 with TRBJ2-7; 9 bases line up with TRBD1. The sample taken for sequencing was PBMCs. The clonotype originates from a man in his fifties or sixties in good health and CMV-seropositive. The DNA of the CDR3 is TGCGCCAGCAGCCAAGGGGACAGGGACTACGAGCAGTACTTC. Protein product: CASSQGDRDYEQYF.